Listed here is a single T cell receptor beta chain. Amplification used 60 Vbeta primers and 13 Jbeta primers. Produced via immunoSEQ multiplex PCR; TCRdb's table is partial and in-frame only. In the table there are 150,000 to 250,000 clones, 60% to 85% of which are singletons. The CDR3 sequence is 16 residues long. Deletions cut 2 bases from V and 4 bases from J, with 16 bases between. Germline values: CDR1 MNHEY, CDR2 SVGAGI. The data belong to a study of cytomegalovirus exposure and HLA in healthy donors. The receptor's source is a girl aged 10 to 17 in good health and CMV-seropositive. Sequenced sample: PBMCs. The chain combines TRBV6-5 with TRBJ2-3; TRBD1 is a possible D gene (6 bases). The CDR3 nucleotides read TGTGCCAGCAGTTACGCCACAGGGACGGGTGCAGATACGCAGTATTTT. This encodes CASSYATGTGADTQYF.